The TCR beta chain described here comes from a study of T cell responses to AZD1222 COVID-19 vaccine. Overall study: Second-dose timings of about 4 or about 12 weeks were pooled. The study, taken as a whole, reports: Repertoires were obtained only post-peak T cell response.

The protocol was immunoSEQ multiplex PCR, while the TCRdb copy is restricted to in-frame clones and leaves out a portion. This table has about 150,000 clones, roughly 91% appearing once. Trimming pared 6 bases from V and 10 bases from J, leaving 18 bases between. Germline CDR1 is LGHNT and CDR2 is FRNRAP. The CDR3 length is 13 residues. Notes on this clone: Its antigen is as yet unknown.

The chain recombines TRBV12-5 with TRBJ1-1, with D maybe TRBD1 (6 bases). The clonotype originates from an adult in good health. This material consisted of peripheral blood, taken on day 0 of AZD1222 vaccination. The CDR3 here is CASGPFSGARAFF. Here the CDR3 DNA reads TGTGCTAGTGGACCCTTTTCAGGGGCGCGAGCTTTCTTT. The whole variable domain, remainder taken from reference TRBV12-5 and TRBJ1-1, is DARVTQTPRHKVTEMGQEVTMRCQPILGHNTVFWYRQTMMQGLELLAYFRNRAPLDDSGMPKDRFSAEMPDATLATLKIQPSEPRDSAVYFCASGPFSGARAFFGQGTRLTVV.